This TCR beta chain was identified in a study of shared clonotypes between healthy human individuals. A note on this clone: Antigen unknown.

V dropped 5 bases and J dropped 5; count of bases not matched to a gene: 3. The CDR3 is 13 amino acids. The germline V gene has CDR1 MNHEY and CDR2 SMNVEV (reference sequence). Libraries were prepared by immunoSEQ multiplex PCR; TCRdb keeps only in-frame clonotypes and omits some of them. The table has 450,000 to 500,000 clones, over 65% seen once. Regarding the study as a whole: There were few donors, and this limited the genetic and exposure-history diversity represented.

The receptor's source is a woman in her 40s in good health. Some clones in this sample may be carry-over from other donors' samples. The genes are TRBV27 and TRBJ1-2, with 9 bases fitting TRBD1. The sequenced sample was PBMCs. For the CDR3, the DNA is TGTGCCAGCAGTGAGGGACAGGGTTATGGCTACACCTTC. Its translation is CASSEGQGYGYTF.